Following are 13 T cell receptor beta chains from one sample sequenced in a study of monozygotic twins with inflammatory bowel disease (dated by TCRdb to 2018 to 2020). The library came from 5' RACE. The sequencer was an Illumina HiSeq 2500. TCRdb reprocessed the public reads and reports one entry per CDR3 protein sequence, without DNA. This sample's table carries over 110,000 distinct CDR3 sequences. The top ten clonotypes cover around 2.5% of the sample. Sample: blood. The source is a human donor with ulcerative colitis or Crohn's disease, or a healthy co-twin of an affected twin (not recorded which).

V is TRBV29-1 and J is TRBJ1-6. The CDR3 loop spans 13 amino acids. The germline gives CDR1 SQVTM, CDR2 ANQGSEA. The CDR3 spells CSVVSDNNSPLHF. The entire variable domain, with the rest obtained from reference TRBV29-1 and TRBJ1-6, is as follows: SAVISQKPSRDICQRGTSLTIQCQVDSQVTMMFWYRQQPGQSLTLIATANQGSEATYESGFVIDKFPISRPNLTFSTLTVSNMSPEDSSIYLCSVVSDNNSPLHFGNGTRLTVT.

The chain joins TRBV7-6 to TRBJ2-5; lacking DNA, the TRBD1 call made by TCRdb goes unchecked. This CDR3 is 18 amino acids long. The germline CDR1 and CDR2 sequences are SGHVS and FNYEAQ. CDR3 protein: CASSNTGGERGFQETQYF.

CDR3 loop: CASSLTGLNSYNEQFF. The genes are TRBV7-3 and TRBJ2-1; the D call from TCRdb, TRBD2, cannot be confirmed without DNA. CDR1 and CDR2 (germline): SGHTA, FQGTGA. The length of the CDR3 is 16 residues.

V usage is TRBV10-3 and J usage is TRBJ1-1. The CDR3 covers 12 residues. CDR1 and CDR2 from the germline V gene are ENHRY and SYGVKD. The CDR3 reads CAIRRHNTEAFF.

This chain joins TRBV5-1 and TRBJ2-2; TCRdb calls TRBD1, which cannot be checked without DNA. This CDR3 has 16 residues. The V gene's germline CDR1 is SGHRS and CDR2 YFSETQ. The CDR3 loop is CASSPMHGTNTGELFF.

J is TRBJ1-2 and V is TRBV7-2; no DNA is available, so the TRBD1 call from TCRdb remains unchecked. CDR3 length: 14 residues. CDR1 SGHTA and CDR2 FQGNSA come from the germline V gene. The chain's CDR3 is CASSFRDSHYGYTF.

The V and J genes are TRBV29-1 and TRBJ2-1; no DNA is available, so the TRBD2 call from TCRdb remains unchecked. The CDR3 has 16 residues. Germline CDR1 SQVTM, CDR2 ANQGSEA. The CDR3 protein is CSVEVEVAEPYNEQFF.

The chain recombines TRBV7-2 with TRBJ2-5; TCRdb indicates TRBD1, and absent DNA this call remains unverified. CDR3 size: 16 residues. The germline V gene encodes CDR1 SGHTA and CDR2 FQGNSA. CDR3 sequence: CASSLSDRGFEETQYF.

The chain links TRBV5-1 to TRBJ2-2; TCRdb's D call, TRBD1, is unchecked because there is no DNA. The CDR3 runs 17 residues. Per the germline V gene, CDR1 is SGHRS and CDR2 is YFSETQ. This CDR3 is CASHSEYRTRNTGELFF.

This chain joins TRBV20-1 and TRBJ2-1; TCRdb outputs TRBD2, but without DNA this stays unchecked. The germline CDR1 and CDR2 sequences are DFQATT and SNEGSKA (reference sequence). The CDR3 has 14 amino acids. CDR3 residues: CSARIAGGPTEQFF.

This CDR3 reads CASSIRDYGSLEQYF. The chain is built from TRBV7-2 and TRBJ2-7; TCRdb outputs TRBD2, but without DNA this stays unchecked. Looked up from germline, CDR1 is SGHTA and CDR2 is FQGNSA. This CDR3 has 15 amino acids.

The chain joins TRBV5-1 to TRBJ1-1. This CDR3 region has 19 residues. Germline loops: CDR1 SGHRS, CDR2 YFSETQ. This chain's CDR3 is CASSLAESASREPNTEAFF. Combining the CDR3 with reference TRBV5-1 and TRBJ1-1 gives the whole variable domain KAGVTQTPRYLIKTRGQQVTLSCSPISGHRSVSWYQQTPGQGLQFLFEYFSETQRNKGNFPGRFSGRQFSNSRSEMNVSTLELGDSALYLCASSLAESASREPNTEAFFGQGTRLTVV.

The chain is built from TRBV27 and TRBJ2-3. CDR3 length: 14 amino acids. CDR1 MNHEY and CDR2 SMNVEV come from the germline V gene (reference sequence). The chain's CDR3 is CASSLIYGPNTQYF.